Listed below are T cell receptor beta chains from one sample, sequenced in a study of blood T cell repertoires in COVID-19. Repertoires were generated with immunoSEQ multiplex PCR, while TCRdb's copy carries only in-frame clones and drops some. The sample carries fewer than 300,000 clones, roughly 87% recorded once. The material sequenced was peripheral blood. The receptors originated from a man between 18 and 35 years old with active or convalescent COVID-19. The CDR3 runs from the conserved cysteine through the conserved F or W. Each record gives: V gene, D gene, clone size, J gene, CDR3 DNA, CDR3 protein. A D gene is named only where the DNA matches it firmly. Where a row states a size, it is once, few, many or the class of an expanded clone; other rows omit it.

>TRBV11-2|.|few|TRBJ2-3
TGTGCCAGCAGCCTCGGGTCCGCAGATACGCAGTATTTT
CASSLGSADTQYF
>TRBV7-9|TRBD1|once|TRBJ1-5
TGTGCCAGCAGCTTAGGGGGACAGGGGGACAATCAGCCCCAGCATTTT
CASSLGGQGDNQPQHF
>TRBV4-1|.|few|TRBJ1-1
TGCGCCAGCAGCCAATACCCACAGGGGAACACTGAAGCTTTCTTT
CASSQYPQGNTEAFF
>TRBV5-6|TRBD2|.|TRBJ2-5
TGTGCCAGCAGCTATCCCCCTAGCGGACAAGAGACCCAGTACTTC
CASSYPPSGQETQYF
>TRBV7-2|TRBD2|.|TRBJ2-5
TGTGCCAGCAGCTTCGGGACTAGCGGGGGACAAGAGACCCAGTACTTC
CASSFGTSGGQETQYF
>TRBV5-1|TRBD2|.|TRBJ2-5
TGCGCCAGCAGCTTGTCTCCCGGACGGGGGGTTGAGACCCAGTACTTC
CASSLSPGRGVETQYF
>TRBV29-1|.|.|TRBJ2-5
TGCAGCGTTGAAATCGGTTCTGAGACCCAGTACTTC
CSVEIGSETQYF
>TRBV10-3|TRBD2|.|TRBJ2-1
TGTGCCATCAGTGAGTCTTCGGCGGGGGGCTACAACAATGAGCAGTTCTTC
CAISESSAGGYNNEQFF
>TRBV27|TRBD1|.|TRBJ2-7
TGTGCCAGCAGTTTGTCCGGGACAGGGGGAATCTACGAGCAGTACTTC
CASSLSGTGGIYEQYF
>TRBV19|TRBD1|.|TRBJ1-1
TGTGCCAGTAGTTCCCCCGGGACAGGGGTTATGAACACTGAAGCTTTCTTT
CASSSPGTGVMNTEAFF
>TRBV5-1|.|.|TRBJ2-3
TGCGCCAGCAGTTCTAGCACAGATACGCAGTATTTT
CASSSSTDTQYF
>TRBV6-4|.|.|TRBJ2-2
TGTGCCAGCAGTCAGTTACTATACACCGGGGAGCTGTTTTTT
CASSQLLYTGELFF
>TRBV7-2|.|.|TRBJ1-1
TGTGCCAGCAGCTTAGTGTCTGGCAGGGTGAACACTGAAGCTTTCTTT
CASSLVSGRVNTEAFF
>TRBV21-1|.|.|TRBJ1-4
TGTGCCAGCAGCAAACAGGGGGAAGATGAAAAACTGTTTTTT
CASSKQGEDEKLFF
>TRBV10-1|.|.|TRBJ2-2
TGCGCCAGCAGCAGGACAGCAATCGGGGAGCTGTTTTTT
CASSRTAIGELFF
>TRBV18|TRBD1|.|TRBJ1-2
TGTGCCAGCTCGCCCGGGACAGGGGGCTACACCTTC
CASSPGTGGYTF
>TRBV5-5|.|.|TRBJ1-2
TGTGCCAGCAGCCCCCCCGGGAGAGATCCTGGCTACACCTTC
CASSPPGRDPGYTF
>TRBV11-2|.|.|TRBJ1-2
TGTGCCAGCAGACCTACAGGGTCCTTTAACTATGGCTACACCTTC
CASRPTGSFNYGYTF
>TRBV9|.|.|TRBJ1-5
TGTGCCAGCACTATAGGGGTAAGTGATCAGCCCCAGCATTTT
CASTIGVSDQPQHF
>TRBV2|.|.|TRBJ2-7
TGTGCCAGCAGTGAAGTACAGTCCCGTTCTACCTACGAGCAGTACTTC
CASSEVQSRSTYEQYF
>TRBV4-1|TRBD1|.|TRBJ1-1
TGCGCCAGCAGCCGCATTCCGACAGGGCACACTGAAGCTTTCTTT
CASSRIPTGHTEAFF
>TRBV11-2|.|.|TRBJ1-4
TGTGCCAGCAGCCTCGGGACAACAAATGAAAAACTGTTTTTT
CASSLGTTNEKLFF